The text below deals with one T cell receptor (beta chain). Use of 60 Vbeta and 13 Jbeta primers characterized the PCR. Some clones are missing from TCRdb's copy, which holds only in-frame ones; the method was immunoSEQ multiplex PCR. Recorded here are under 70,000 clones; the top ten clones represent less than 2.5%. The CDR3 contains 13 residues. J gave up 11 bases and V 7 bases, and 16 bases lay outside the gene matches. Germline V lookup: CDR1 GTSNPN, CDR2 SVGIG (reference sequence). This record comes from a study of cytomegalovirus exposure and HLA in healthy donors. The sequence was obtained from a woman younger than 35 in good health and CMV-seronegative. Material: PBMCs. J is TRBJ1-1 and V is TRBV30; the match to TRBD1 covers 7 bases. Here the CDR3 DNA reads TGTGCCTTCGGAAGGGACAGACCGAAGCGGGCTTTCTTT. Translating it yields CAFGRDRPKRAFF.